This T cell receptor (beta chain) was obtained from a study of Ad26.COV2.S vaccination and SARS-CoV-2 variants. Study-wide points: The authors reported substantial breadth in spike-specific CD8+ and CD4+ T cell responses after vaccination.

Note on this clone: Antigen specificity is unknown.

TCRdb keeps only in-frame clones here, not all; method: immunoSEQ multiplex PCR. This sample has 440,000 or so clones; about nine tenths occur once, and the top ten carry around 1.7%. This CDR3 contains 12 residues. Trimming shortened V by 9 bases and J by 2 bases, and 10 bases separated the two germline ends. Germline V gene sequence: CDR1 LNHDA, CDR2 SQIVND (reference sequence). Treatment meaning: some 20 received Ad26.COV2.S at low or high dose, single or two shots; several received placebo; per-sample allocation not given. The investigators took samples on day 63 after the first vaccine or placebo injection.

The sequenced sample was peripheral blood, obtained in a trial of Ad26.COV2.S vaccine versus placebo. The J gene is TRBJ1-1, the V gene TRBV19; possible D gene TRBD1, 6 bases. This receptor was obtained from a person between 18 and 59 years old who received the Ad26.COV2.S COVID-19 vaccine or a placebo. Here the CDR3 DNA reads TGTGCCAGCCGGGACATTAACACTGAAGCTTTCTTT. Amino acid sequence: CASRDINTEAFF.